The clone carrying this T cell receptor (beta chain) was seen a handful of times. Its specificity is not known. The ends were cut back, 1 base at V and 3 bases at J, with 17 bases in the middle. The CDR3 sequence is 18 residues long. The V gene's germline CDR1 is SGHRS and CDR2 YFSETQ. This entry belongs to a study of neurological immune-mediated disorders. Study at large: There were roughly 34 multiple sclerosis patients; some 31 were relapsing-remitting and 3 were secondary progressive. Study results and limitations: When repertoires were grouped phylogenetically, those of 18 of 34 multiple sclerosis patients fell into one related-CDR3 cluster, a possible signature.

The cDNA was generated through 5'RACE incorporating 10-nucleotide random UMIs. A single run covered 15-18 subjects with over 200 million TCR-beta sequences. TCRdb redid the calling of the 5' RACE reads with MiXCR, one entry per CDR3 protein. This table holds fewer than 85,000 distinct CDR3 sequences, 4.5% to 6.5% found once. The chain recombines TRBV5-1 with TRBJ1-6, with unresolved D. The sequencing sample was made of PBMCs. This receptor was obtained from a woman in her twenties or thirties with multiple sclerosis. The CDR3 protein is CASSLFGFGADYNSPLHF. The DNA of the CDR3 is TGCGCCAGCAGCTTGTTTGGATTCGGCGCAGACTATAATTCACCCCTCCACTTT.